Given below is one TCR beta chain in context. As yet, its antigen is unknown. Other DNA sequences in the sample encode the same CDR3. This sample stems from a study of shared clonotypes between healthy human individuals. Germline lookup yields CDR1 SGDLS and CDR2 YYNGEE. The germline V and J ends were trimmed by 0 bases and 4 bases, with 13 bases remaining between them. There are 15 residues in the CDR3. The repertoire was sequenced with immunoSEQ multiplex PCR; TCRdb's copy has only in-frame clones and lacks some. The sample consists of 2 million to 2.5 million clones, roughly 93% of them appearing once. General observations from the study: Clonotypes that were shared across a handful of donors made up roughly 5.2% of naive CD4 clonotypes.

Input material: naive CD4+ T cells from PBMCs. The subset is: CD45RA+ positively selected. The rearrangement joins TRBV9 to TRBJ2-5; maybe TRBD1 (6 bases). This TCR was recovered from a man in his late teens or twenties in good health. Some clones in this sample may be carry-over from other donors' samples. CDR3: CASSVGGTGRETQYF. The DNA of the CDR3 is TGTGCCAGCAGCGTAGGCGGTACAGGGAGAGAGACCCAGTACTTC.